This TCR beta chain came from a study of blood T cell repertoires in COVID-19. Study background: The samples span acute and convalescent COVID-19 from the United States, Italy and Spain. Sources were T cells, B-cell-depleted T cells, or PBMCs; the material itself was cDNA or gDNA.

With 6 bases clipped from V and 6 bases from J, the junction kept 0 bases outside the gene matches. The germline CDR1 and CDR2 sequences are LNHDA and SQIVND (reference sequence). The CDR3 spans 11 residues. In the original analysis: Using reference gene primer amplification, nucleated cell counts were estimated. Data came from immunoSEQ multiplex PCR; TCRdb stores just in-frame clones and leaves some out. D and trimming were read from the DNA, whereas the V and J calls and clone size are those reported in that table. The sample consists of more than 65,000 clones, about four fifths of them appearing once.

The chain joins TRBV19 to TRBJ1-1; 8 bases match TRBD1. The material sequenced was peripheral blood. This TCR came from a woman aged 80 or over with active or convalescent COVID-19. The DNA of the CDR3 is TGTGCCAGTAGACAGGGGGCTGAAGCTTTCTTT. Its protein is CASRQGAEAFF.